This entry concerns a single T cell receptor (beta chain). The antigen it binds to is not known. One end of the junction is discordant with germline, which a read error may explain. Looking up the germline V gene yields CDR1 SGHTA and CDR2 FQGNSA. The CDR3 holds 13 amino acids from the cysteine to the phenylalanine. Just CDR3 DNA is preserved here, 39 bases in frame from base 1. TCRbeta CDR3 sequencing was performed on sorted unstimulated T cells and on proliferating T cells recovered from mixed lymphocyte reactions. Fresh whole blood from ten HLA-typed healthy donors was used as the source from which PBMCs were isolated. Unstimulated CD4+ non-regulatory T cells were FACS-sorted to map the origin of alloreactive clones. The record originates from a study of siplizumab effects on memory and regulatory T cells (dated by TCRdb to between 2018 and 2021). Describing the broader study: The study looked at the effect of siplizumab, an anti-CD2 antibody, on alloreactive T-cell subsets in allogeneic mixed lymphocyte reactions made from human PBMCs. Here is what the overall study found, with its caveats: About 75-96% of proliferating CD4+ or CD8+ clones could not be given a naive or memory phenotype. The cumulative frequency of alloreactive sequences traceable to unstimulated CD4+ memory T cells was significantly reduced by siplizumab. Sequences below about 10^-5 frequency were poorly captured, so only a minor fraction of alloreactive clones could be mapped to unstimulated subsets. Among mappable alloreactive CD4+ clones, the Treg-derived fraction averaged 68.8% with siplizumab versus approximately 27% in control reactions. Whether proliferating Tregs from siplizumab cultures were suppressive was not functionally confirmed. Greater diversity appeared to be present in unstimulated naive T cells than in memory T cells, and a substantial contribution to the alloresponse seemed to be made by naive cells.

Libraries were built with the immunoSEQ multiplex PCR assay. Roughly 10^5 TCR templates per sample were assayed on the deep sequencing platform. Genomic DNA extracted from sorted T cells was the material used for TCRbeta CDR3 sequencing. The original methods were these. The R programming language was used for the clonal analysis of the TCRbeta CDR3 data. Alloreactive CD4+ and CD8+ clones were identified by comparing unstimulated samples to CFSE-low samples taken after the reaction. By matching sequences to the repertoires of sorted unstimulated Treg and non-Treg cells, each alloreactive CD4+ clone was assigned a regulatory or non-regulatory origin. TCRdb holds this immuneACCESS table with in-frame rearrangements only. Some clones are missing; in checked studies, unresolved V genes explain under half, and the rest has no known cause. Clone size and V and J calls were adopted from that table, with D and trimming inferred from the DNA. This sample lists around 110,000 clones; approximately 94% were detected once. The top ten constitute under 2% of the sample.

This TCR came from a human donor in good health. What was sequenced was non-Treg CD4+ T cells sorted from blood. The cell subset or site label for this specimen denotes: FACS-sorted unstimulated CD4+ non-regulatory T cells. This sequence uses TRBV7-2 and TRBJ2-3; the D region possibly corresponds to TRBD2 (6 bases align). The CDR3 has the sequence CASRLAVASIQYF. The nucleotide sequence reads TGTGCCAGCAGATTAGCGGTAGCTTCGATCCAGTATTTT.